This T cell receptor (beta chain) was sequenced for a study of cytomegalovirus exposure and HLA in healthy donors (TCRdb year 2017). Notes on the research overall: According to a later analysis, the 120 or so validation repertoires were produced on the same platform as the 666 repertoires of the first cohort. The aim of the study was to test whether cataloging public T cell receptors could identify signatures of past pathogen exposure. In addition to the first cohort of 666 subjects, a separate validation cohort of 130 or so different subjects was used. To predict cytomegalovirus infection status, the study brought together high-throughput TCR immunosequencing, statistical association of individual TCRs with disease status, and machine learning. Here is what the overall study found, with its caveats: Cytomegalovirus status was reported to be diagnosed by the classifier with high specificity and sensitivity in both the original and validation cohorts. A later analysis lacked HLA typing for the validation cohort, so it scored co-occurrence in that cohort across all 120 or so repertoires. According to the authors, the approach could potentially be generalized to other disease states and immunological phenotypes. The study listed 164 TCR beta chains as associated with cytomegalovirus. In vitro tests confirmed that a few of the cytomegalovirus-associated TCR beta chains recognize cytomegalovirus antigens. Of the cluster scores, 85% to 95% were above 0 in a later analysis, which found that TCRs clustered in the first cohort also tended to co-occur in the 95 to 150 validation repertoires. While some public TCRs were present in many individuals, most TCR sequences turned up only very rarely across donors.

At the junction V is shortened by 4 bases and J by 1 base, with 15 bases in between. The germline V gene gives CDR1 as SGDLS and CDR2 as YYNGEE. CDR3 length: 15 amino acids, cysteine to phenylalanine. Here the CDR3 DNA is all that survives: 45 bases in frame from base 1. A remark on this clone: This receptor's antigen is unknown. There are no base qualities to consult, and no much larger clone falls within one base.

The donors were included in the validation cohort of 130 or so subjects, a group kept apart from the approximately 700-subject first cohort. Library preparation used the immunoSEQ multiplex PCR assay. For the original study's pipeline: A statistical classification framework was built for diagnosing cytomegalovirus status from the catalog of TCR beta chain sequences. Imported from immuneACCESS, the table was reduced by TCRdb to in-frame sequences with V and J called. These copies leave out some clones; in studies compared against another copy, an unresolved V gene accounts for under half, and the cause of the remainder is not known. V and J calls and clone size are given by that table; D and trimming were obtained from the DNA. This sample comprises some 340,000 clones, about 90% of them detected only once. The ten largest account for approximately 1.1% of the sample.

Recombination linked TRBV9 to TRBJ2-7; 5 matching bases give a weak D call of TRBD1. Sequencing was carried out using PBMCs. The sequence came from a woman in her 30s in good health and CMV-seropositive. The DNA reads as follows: TGTGCCAGCAGCTATGGGGCAGACACTTCCTACGAGCAGTACTTC. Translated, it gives CASSYGADTSYEQYF.